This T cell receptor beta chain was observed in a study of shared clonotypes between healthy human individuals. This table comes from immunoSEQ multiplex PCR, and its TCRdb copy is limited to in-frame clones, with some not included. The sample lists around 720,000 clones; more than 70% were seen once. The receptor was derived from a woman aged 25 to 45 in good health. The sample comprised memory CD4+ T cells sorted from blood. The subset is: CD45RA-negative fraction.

The CDR3 bases are TGTGCCATCAGTGGAGGGGGGGAGCAGCCCCAGCATTTT. Translation: CAISGGGEQPQHF. The chain links TRBV10-3 to TRBJ1-5; TRBD1 might be the D (6 bases). This CDR3 region has 13 residues. The germline CDR1 and CDR2 sequences are ENHRY and SYGVKD. V was cut by 4 bases and J by 7 bases, with 11 bases left in between.